This record concerns one TCR beta chain sequence. The antigen remains undetermined. This record comes from a study of T cell responses to AZD1222 COVID-19 vaccine. Study background: The analysis combined second doses at about 4 or about 12 weeks. Broader study findings: No repertoire was sampled before or during the peak T cell response, only after it. Regions 160-218 and 743-854 dominated among vaccine-associated CD4 TCRs spanning spike. Most donors were white British and more were female, and clonal diversity was possibly underestimated.

The assay was immunoSEQ multiplex PCR, and TCRdb's table has in-frame clones only and misses some. Of more than 85,000 clones listed, about nine tenths are singletons. The receptor was isolated from an adult in good health. The sequencing here drew on peripheral blood, taken on day 0 of AZD1222 vaccination.

CDR3 amino acids: CASSITGNQPQHF. The DNA of the CDR3 is TGTGCCAGTAGTATTACCGGGAATCAGCCCCAGCATTTT. The rearrangement uses TRBV19 and TRBJ1-5; D is uncertain. Germline values: CDR1 LNHDA, CDR2 SQIVND (reference sequence). Trimming stripped 3 bases from V and 4 bases from J, with 7 bases between. The CDR3 loop spans 13 amino acids.